The 5 T cell receptor beta chains presented below share a single source sample, sequenced in a study of regulatory T cells in long-lasting Graves disease. CDR3-region Arm-PCR and iRepertoire HTBI primers produced the TCR beta libraries. TCRdb itself ran the multiplex PCR reads through MiXCR, one entry per CDR3 protein. The sample lists 400,000 to 500,000 distinct CDR3 sequences, 22% seen once, with around 12% in the top ten. Time point given: persistent/refractory GD, antithyroid drugs over 5 years with positive TRAb. PBMC RNA was the source of the TCR library. The input for sequencing was peripheral blood mononuclear cells (PBMCs), taken when the disease was refractory, from a patient treated with antithyroid drugs. The receptors originated from a female donor with Graves disease.

This chain uses TRBV6-1 with TRBJ1-6; unclear D gene. The CDR3 loop spans 17 amino acids. V lost 3 bases, J lost 0 bases, and 12 bases lay in between. The germline V gene encodes CDR1 MNHNS and CDR2 SASEGT. The CDR3 spells CASSEFALSSYNSPLHF. The CDR3 DNA sequence: TGTGCCAGCAGTGAGTTTGCGCTGAGCTCCTATAATTCACCCCTCCACTTT.

In its sample, this clonotype was seen many times. The chain uses TRBV9 and TRBJ1-1, with D uncertain. Trimming took off 5 bases at V and 4 bases at J, with 15 bases between the two ends. This CDR3 is 14 amino acids long. Germline V CDR1 and CDR2: SGDLS, YYNGEE. CDR3 in amino acids: CASSLGFLFTEAFF. CDR3 in DNA: TGTGCCAGCAGTTTGGGGTTCTTATTCACTGAAGCTTTCTTT.

The chain uses TRBV20-1 and TRBJ2-5; D assignment may be TRBD1 or TRBD2 (5 bases each). Germline CDR1 and CDR2: DFQATT and SNEGSKA (reference sequence). The CDR3 is 13 amino acids. The V gene lost 8 bases and the J gene lost 5 bases, with 18 bases spanning the gap. The CDR3 region has the DNA TGCAGTACGCCCGGGCCCTGGGGGGAGACCCAGTACTTC. It yields the protein CSTPGPWGETQYF.

This clonotype was found a few times. This chain connects TRBV25-1 to TRBJ1-3; the D is unclear. V lost 8 bases, J lost 8 bases, and 13 bases lay in between. Germline CDR1 MGHDK, CDR2 SYGVNS. The CDR3 totals 12 residues. The CDR3 DNA reads TGTGCCAGCTCTTTGCGGGGTCACACCATATATTTT. Protein product: CASSLRGHTIYF.

In this sample, this clonotype turned up many times. This chain connects TRBV28 to TRBJ2-7; D may be TRBD1 (6 bases). The CDR3 sequence is 16 residues long. V lost 5 bases, J lost 1 base, and 18 bases lay in between. Germline V gives CDR1 MDHEN, CDR2 SYDVKM. CDR3 in DNA: TGTGCCAGCAGTCTCCCCCGGGACACTCCTTCCTACGAGCAGTACTTC. Encoded protein: CASSLPRDTPSYEQYF.